The next 24 T cell receptor beta chains were all read from a single sample in a study of tumor and adjacent non-tumor tissue in lung cancer. The library came from three nested PCR rounds adapted from ARM-PCR protocols. TCRdb independently ran MiXCR on the multiplex PCR reads; one entry per CDR3 protein. The data hold approximately 120,000 distinct CDR3 sequences, with 62% observed a single time. No cell sorting was done before RNA was extracted from the tissue. This non-tumor lung sample came from over 3 cm beyond the tumor edge. The sample taken for sequencing was distant non-tumor lung tissue. The receptor source for this set is a man aged 60 to 75 with non-small cell lung cancer.

This clonotype was counted once. Since the CDR3 does not end with the conserved phenylalanine or tryptophan, this likely comes from a read error. The CDR3 sequence is CANSPQVGLYEQYL. DNA of the CDR3: TGTGCCAACAGTCCACAGGTGGGTCTCTACGAGCAGTACCTC. The chain couples TRBV11-2 to TRBJ2-7, with a weak D call TRBD1 (5 bases). CDR1 and CDR2 (germline): SGHAT, FQNNGV. Trimming took off 10 bases at V and 3 bases at J, with 19 bases between the two ends. The CDR3 is made up of 14 amino acids.

Turning to this clonotype: This could be a read error, since a much larger clone is one nucleotide away. This chain joins TRBV12-3 or TRBV12-4 and TRBJ1-5, with D tentatively TRBD1 (6 bases). Deletions cut 0 bases from V and 3 bases from J, with 9 bases between. The CDR3 has 15 amino acids. CDR3 in amino acids: CASSLAQGVNQPQHF. The CDR3 DNA reads as TGTGCCAGCAGTTTAGCACAGGGCGTCAATCAGCCCCAGCATTTT.

Details on this clonotype: An end of the junction differs from the germline gene, which may be a read error. V usage is TRBV30 and J usage is TRBJ2-7; D is uncertain. Germline-derived CDR1 and CDR2 are GTSNPN and SVGIG (reference sequence). This CDR3 comprises 11 residues. The CDR3 reads CAWNRAHDQYF. CDR3 coding DNA: TGTGCCTGGAACCGGGCGCACGATCAGTACTTC.

As regards this clonotype: This is likely a read error, given that the CDR3 carries no conserved phenylalanine or tryptophan at its end. The V call is TRBV29-1, the J call TRBJ2-1; unclear D gene. The germline gives CDR1 SQVTM, CDR2 ANQGSEA. The V end was cut by 5 bases, the J end by 5 bases, with 4 bases between. This CDR3 region has 10 residues. The CDR3: CSVSHNEQFL. CDR3 in DNA: TGCAGCGTTTCTCACAATGAGCAGTTCCTC.

This clonotype was observed a few times. At one of its ends the junction is not consistent with the germline gene, which may arise from a read error. The chain couples TRBV6-5 to TRBJ1-6; no reliable D call. Germline V gene data show CDR1 as MNHEY and CDR2 as SVGAGI. This CDR3 contains 14 residues. This CDR3 reads CAISYQEYNSPLHF. The CDR3 DNA reads TGTGCCATCAGTTACCAGGAGTACAATTCACCCCTCCACTTT.

This clonotype has a handful of counts. A much more abundant neighbour one base away suggests this may be a read error. V usage is TRBV10-3 and J usage is TRBJ1-1; D uncertain. The CDR3 has 14 residues. CDR1 is ENHRY and CDR2 is SYGVKD in the germline V gene. This chain's CDR3 is CAVSESTKDTEAFF. CDR3 nucleotides: TGTGCCGTCAGTGAGTCGACCAAGGACACTGAAGCTTTCTTT.

This clonotype has a count of ten or more. The chain uses TRBV4-2 and TRBJ1-2, with 7 bases matching TRBD1. The CDR3 is 14 residues long. Germline values: CDR1 LGHNA, CDR2 YNFKEQ. The trim removed 1 base at V and 7 bases at J, leaving 6 bases unmatched. CDR3 in amino acids: CASSQAGTVAGYTF. Here the CDR3 DNA reads TGTGCCAGCAGCCAAGCCGGGACAGTAGCTGGCTACACCTTC.

As regards this clonotype: The junction departs from germline at one end; a sequencing error may be responsible. This chain's CDR3 is CTSSLDPRNSYNERFF. The CDR3 nucleotides read TGTACCAGCAGCTTAGATCCGAGGAACTCCTACAATGAGCGGTTCTTC. The chain links TRBV11-3 to TRBJ2-1; D unclear. Germline loops: CDR1 SGHNT, CDR2 YENEEA. The CDR3 is 16 residues long. Full variable domain (missing parts from reference TRBV11-3 and TRBJ2-1): EAGVVQSPRYKIIEKKQPVAFWCNPISGHNTLYWYLQNLGQGPELLIRYENEEAVDDSQLPKDRFSAERLKGVDSTLKIQPAELGDSAVYLCTSSLDPRNSYNERFFGPGTRLTVL.

As for this clonotype: A much larger clone is a single base away; this may be a read error. This chain connects TRBV30 to TRBJ2-6; D is ambiguous. The germline V gene encodes CDR1 GTSNPN and CDR2 SVGIG (reference sequence). This CDR3 is 13 amino acids long. The DNA for the CDR3 is TGTGCCTGGTCGGATCCTGGGGTCAACGTCCTGACTTTC. This gives the protein CAWSDPGVNVLTF.

With respect to this clonotype: A much more abundant neighbour one base away suggests this may be a read error. This rearrangement joins TRBV30 to TRBJ1-5; D is unclear. The CDR3 has 14 amino acids. Germline V gene sequence: CDR1 GTSNPN, CDR2 SVGIG (reference sequence). Between the trimmed V and J ends, which lost 1 base and 4 bases, there was a span of 11 bases. The CDR3 DNA follows: TGTGCCTGGAGTGAACAGAGCACTAATCAGCCCCAGCATTTT. Translating gives CAWSEQSTNQPQHF.

The chain links TRBV4-3 to TRBJ2-2; 8 bases are shared with TRBD1. Germline CDR1 is LGHNA and CDR2 is YSLEER. Trimming took 6 bases from V and 6 from J; bases not matched to a gene: 12. The CDR3 has 16 residues. CDR3 DNA sequence: TGCGCCAGCAGTCAAACGACAGGGGCGCTGCCCGGGGAGCTGTTTTTT. Protein product: CASSQTTGALPGELFF.

The chain has TRBV2 and TRBJ1-6, with D possibly being TRBD1 (6 bases). The germline gives CDR1 SNHLY, CDR2 FYNNEI. The V and J ends lost 1 base and 4 bases respectively, with 8 bases between them. The CDR3 has 15 amino acids. DNA of the CDR3: TGTGCCAGCAGTGAAGAGGGGGTATATAATTCACCCCTCCACTTT. It specifies CASSEEGVYNSPLHF. The full variable domain, rest sourced from reference TRBV2 and TRBJ1-6, is EPEVTQTPSHQVTQMGQEVILRCVPISNHLYFYWYRQILGQKVEFLVSFYNNEISEKSEIFDDQFSVERPDGSNFTLKIRSTKLEDSAMYFCASSEEGVYNSPLHFGNGTRLTVT.

This clonotype was picked up many times. The chain is built from TRBV6-1 and TRBJ1-6, with a tentative D call TRBD1 (5 bases). The CDR3 is made up of 13 amino acids. Germline V gives CDR1 MNHNS, CDR2 SASEGT. Trimming removed 8 bases at V and 4 bases at J, with 9 bases between. The CDR3 is CASEQEYNSPLHF. Written as DNA, the CDR3 is TGTGCCAGCGAACAGGAGTATAATTCACCCCTCCACTTT.

With regard to this clonotype: This may be a read error, as it is one base from a much larger clone. The V and J genes are TRBV30 and TRBJ1-5; D is possibly TRBD1 (6 bases). Trimming removed 1 base from V and 4 bases from J, with 11 bases in between. The CDR3 contains 14 residues. Per germline, CDR1 GTSNPN and CDR2 SVGIG (reference sequence). The CDR3 DNA reads as TGTGCCTGGAGTGAACAGGGCGCTAATCAGCCCCAGCATTTT. This encodes CAWSEQGANQPQHF.

V and J are TRBV6-5 and TRBJ2-5; the match to TRBD2 covers 12 bases. CDR1 is MNHEY, CDR2 SVGAGI, per germline. Unmatched junction bases numbered 11, after V lost 7 bases and J lost 2 bases. This CDR3 contains 17 residues. The CDR3 nucleotides are TGTGCCAGCAATGTGACTAGCGGGAGCTTCGGGCAAGAGACCCAGTACTTC. The encoded protein is CASNVTSGSFGQETQYF.

This clonotype was picked up many times. This chain joins TRBV20-1 and TRBJ2-3; D not certain. Germline V lookup: CDR1 DFQATT, CDR2 SNEGSKA (reference sequence). V lost 7 bases, J lost 3 bases, and 8 bases lay in between. The CDR3 covers 11 residues. Here the CDR3 DNA reads TGCAGTGTTAGTCTTACAGATACGCAGTATTTT. Translating it yields CSVSLTDTQYF.

V gene TRBV20-1 combines with J gene TRBJ2-5; D is possibly TRBD1 (6 bases). The germline V gene has CDR1 DFQATT and CDR2 SNEGSKA (reference sequence). Trimming took off 0 bases at V and 5 bases at J, with 13 bases between the two ends. CDR3 length equals 14 residues. The DNA for the CDR3 is TGCAGTGCTAGAGAACAGGGTCGGGGCGAGACCCAGTACTTC. Its protein is CSAREQGRGETQYF.

Of note for this clonotype: A single base separates this from a much larger clone, so it may be a read error. The J gene is TRBJ2-2, the V gene TRBV5-1; D remains ambiguous. The CDR3 has 16 residues. From germline, CDR1 is SGHRS and CDR2 YFSETQ. With 0 bases removed from V and 3 bases from J, the gap between germline ends came to 12 bases. Written as DNA, the CDR3 is TGCGCCAGCAGCTTGGAAGGATTCCCGGACACCGGGGAGCTGTTTTTT. This encodes CASSLEGFPDTGELFF.

This chain joins TRBV7-9 and TRBJ1-1; possible D gene TRBD1, 6 bases. The CDR3 loop spans 14 amino acids. The V end lost 4 bases, the J end lost 1 base, and 10 bases lay between the germline ends. CDR1 SEHNR and CDR2 FQNEAQ come from the germline V gene (reference sequence). This CDR3 is CASSSRGQNTEAFF. The DNA of the CDR3 is TGTGCCAGCAGCTCCAGGGGACAGAACACTGAAGCTTTCTTT.

For this clonotype: With a much larger clone just one base away, this may be a read error. The rearrangement joins TRBV20-1 to TRBJ1-6; tentative D call: TRBD1 (6 bases). Germline CDR1 is DFQATT and CDR2 is SNEGSKA (reference sequence). Between the trimmed V and J ends, which lost 3 bases and 7 bases, there was a span of 16 bases. The CDR3 is made up of 15 amino acids. As DNA, the CDR3 is TGCAGTGCTAGGGCACAGGGACCTGTCAATTCACCCCTCCACTTT. It yields the protein CSARAQGPVNSPLHF.

In regard to this clonotype: Mismatch with germline at one junction end may stem from a read error. The V call is TRBV12-3 or TRBV12-4, the J call TRBJ2-5; the D call may be TRBD1 or TRBD2 (5 bases each). This CDR3 is 11 amino acids long. The CDR3 coding sequence is TGTGCCAGTAGTGGAATCGGGACGACCGTCTTC. Amino acid sequence: CASSGIGTTVF.

Worth noting for this clonotype: The conserved phenylalanine or tryptophan normally closing the CDR3 is absent here, so this likely arose from a read error. CDR3 sequence reads: CASSQQGNEQYS. The CDR3 nucleotides read TGCGCCAGCAGCCAGCAGGGGAACGAACAGTACTCC. The chain combines TRBV4-1 with TRBJ2-7, with a weak D call TRBD1 (6 bases). The CDR3 covers 12 residues. Germline-derived CDR1 and CDR2 are MGHRA and YSYEKL.

This clonotype was picked up a small number of times. A much larger clonotype is one base distant, so this may be a read error. CDR3 amino acids: CAIEGAQGYGYTF. The CDR3 region has the DNA TGTGCCATCGAGGGGGCGCAGGGCTATGGCTACACCTTC. V is TRBV6-1 and J is TRBJ1-2; 7 nucleotides align to TRBD1. The CDR3 runs 13 residues. The germline V gene encodes CDR1 MNHNS and CDR2 SASEGT. V was pared by 10 bases and J by 4 bases, with 9 bases of the junction left unmatched.

The genes are TRBV6-2 or TRBV6-3 and TRBJ2-1, with TRBD2 matching 9 bases. The CDR3 has 16 residues. Unmatched junction bases numbered 14, after V lost 9 bases and J lost 5 bases. The germline gives CDR1 MNHEY, CDR2 SVGEGT. The CDR3 DNA follows: TGTGCCAGTAGCACCCCGAGAGTAGCGGGGGACAATGAGCAGTTCTTC. Its translation is CASSTPRVAGDNEQFF.